This is a list of T cell receptor beta chains from one sample in a study of Ad26.COV2.S vaccination and SARS-CoV-2 variants. Assay used: immunoSEQ multiplex PCR; TCRdb lists only in-frame clones, some missing. Here the sample spans roughly 500,000 clones, approximately 92% being singletons. Sequenced material: peripheral blood, taken in a trial of Ad26.COV2.S vaccine versus placebo. These receptors originate from a person aged 18-60 years who received the Ad26.COV2.S COVID-19 vaccine or a placebo. CDR3s include the opening cysteine and the closing phenylalanine or tryptophan. The order of the fields is D gene, clone size, J gene, V gene, CDR3 DNA, CDR3 protein. The D gene is left open where the match is weak. Expanded clones get a size class; other rows say once, few or many, or leave the size out.

d_gene: .
abundance: few
j_gene: TRBJ1-6
v_gene: TRBV6-5
CDR3nt: TGTGCCAGCGGCGTCAGGGGAAATTCACCCCTCCACTTT
CDR3aa: CASGVRGNSPLHF

d_gene: TRBD1
abundance: .
j_gene: TRBJ2-3
v_gene: TRBV11-2
CDR3nt: TGTGCCAGCAGCTTACGACAGGGGGGGTTAGATACGCAGTATTTT
CDR3aa: CASSLRQGGLDTQYF

d_gene: .
abundance: .
j_gene: TRBJ1-6
v_gene: TRBV7-2
CDR3nt: TGTGCCAGCAGCCCTGGACTGGTCTATAATTCACCCCTCCACTTT
CDR3aa: CASSPGLVYNSPLHF

d_gene: TRBD1
abundance: .
j_gene: TRBJ1-2
v_gene: TRBV15
CDR3nt: TGTGCCACCAGCAGGGCATCAGGGGGCGCGGATGGCTACACCTTC
CDR3aa: CATSRASGGADGYTF

d_gene: TRBD1
abundance: .
j_gene: TRBJ2-2
v_gene: TRBV9
CDR3nt: TGTGCCAGCAGCCGCCTCGGGACAGCCAACACCGGGGAGCTGTTTTTT
CDR3aa: CASSRLGTANTGELFF

d_gene: .
abundance: once
j_gene: TRBJ1-2
v_gene: TRBV7-3
CDR3nt: TGTGCCAGCAGCTTAACCCTCGACAGAACTAACTATGGCTACACCTTC
CDR3aa: CASSLTLDRTNYGYTF

d_gene: TRBD2
abundance: .
j_gene: TRBJ2-1
v_gene: TRBV12-5
CDR3nt: TGTGCTAGTAGCGGGACTAGCGGCAAAAATGAGCAGTTCTTC
CDR3aa: CASSGTSGKNEQFF

d_gene: .
abundance: .
j_gene: TRBJ2-2
v_gene: TRBV25-1
CDR3nt: TGTGCCAGCAGTGCGGGGGCCCCCGGGGAGCTGTTTTTT
CDR3aa: CASSAGAPGELFF

d_gene: TRBD2
abundance: .
j_gene: TRBJ2-5
v_gene: TRBV5-1
CDR3nt: TGCGCCAGCAGCTTGGCTCAGGGCGGGGGAGAGACCCAGTACTTC
CDR3aa: CASSLAQGGGETQYF

d_gene: TRBD2
abundance: .
j_gene: TRBJ2-1
v_gene: TRBV5-1
CDR3nt: TGCGCCAGCAGCTTGGAAGTGTCAGCGGGAGTGGGGTTCTTC
CDR3aa: CASSLEVSAGVGFF

d_gene: .
abundance: .
j_gene: TRBJ2-2
v_gene: TRBV13
CDR3nt: TGTGCCAGCAGCTTAGCCGCACGATGGTACACCGGGGAGCTGTTTTTT
CDR3aa: CASSLAARWYTGELFF

d_gene: .
abundance: .
j_gene: TRBJ2-5
v_gene: TRBV3-1/TRBV3-2
CDR3nt: TGTGCCAGCAGCCTGGGCCAAGAGACCCAGTACTTC
CDR3aa: CASSLGQETQYF

d_gene: .
abundance: .
j_gene: TRBJ1-5
v_gene: TRBV4-2
CDR3nt: TGTGCCAGCAGCAAGAGGGCCGTGTATAGCAATCAGCCCCAGCATTTT
CDR3aa: CASSKRAVYSNQPQHF

d_gene: TRBD2
abundance: .
j_gene: TRBJ2-5
v_gene: TRBV19
CDR3nt: TGTGCCAGTAGGAACAGCGGGAGGGCCGGGCGGACCCAGTACTTC
CDR3aa: CASRNSGRAGRTQYF

d_gene: .
abundance: .
j_gene: TRBJ1-2
v_gene: TRBV10-3
CDR3nt: TGTGCCATCAGTCGAGGACAGATTAAAACCTATGGCTACACCTTC
CDR3aa: CAISRGQIKTYGYTF

d_gene: .
abundance: .
j_gene: TRBJ1-5
v_gene: TRBV7-2
CDR3nt: TGTGCCAGCAGTCGGGGACACGGGGGCAATCAGCCCCAGCATTTT
CDR3aa: CASSRGHGGNQPQHF

d_gene: .
abundance: .
j_gene: TRBJ1-2
v_gene: TRBV28
CDR3nt: TGTGCCAGCTCAGGGGACTATGGCTACACCTTC
CDR3aa: CASSGDYGYTF

d_gene: .
abundance: .
j_gene: TRBJ1-6
v_gene: TRBV4-1
CDR3nt: TGCGCCAGCAGCCAACAACCTTTCGGGGGTAATTCACCCCTCCACTTT
CDR3aa: CASSQQPFGGNSPLHF